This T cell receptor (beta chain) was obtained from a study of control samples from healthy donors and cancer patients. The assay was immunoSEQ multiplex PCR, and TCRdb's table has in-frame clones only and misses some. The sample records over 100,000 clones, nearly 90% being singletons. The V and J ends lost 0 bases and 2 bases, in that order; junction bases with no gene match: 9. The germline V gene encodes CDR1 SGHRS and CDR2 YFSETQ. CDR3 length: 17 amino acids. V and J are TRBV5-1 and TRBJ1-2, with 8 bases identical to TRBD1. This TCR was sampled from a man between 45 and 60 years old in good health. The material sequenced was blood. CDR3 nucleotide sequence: TGCGCCAGCAGCTTGGGAGTCAGCCGACAGGGGAACTATGGCTACACCTTC. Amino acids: CASSLGVSRQGNYGYTF.